This TCR beta chain derives from a study of PD-L1 blockade in urothelial cancer. Germline-derived CDR1 and CDR2 are LNHDA and SQIVND (reference sequence). The CDR3 length is 17 residues. With 3 bases clipped from V and 0 bases from J, the junction kept 7 bases outside the gene matches. Time point meaning: pretreatment peripheral blood. Libraries were prepared by immunoSEQ multiplex PCR; TCRdb keeps only in-frame clonotypes and omits some of them. In the table there are tens of thousands of clones, around 84% of which are singletons. J is TRBJ2-3 and V is TRBV19; the match to TRBD1 covers 9 bases. The specimen comprised PBMCs, sampled around atezolizumab (anti-PD-L1) treatment. This TCR was recovered from a woman in her seventies with urothelial cancer. CDR3 in amino acids: CASSIRRTGASTDTQYF. DNA for the CDR3: TGTGCCAGTAGTATTCGTCGGACAGGGGCCAGCACAGATACGCAGTATTTT.